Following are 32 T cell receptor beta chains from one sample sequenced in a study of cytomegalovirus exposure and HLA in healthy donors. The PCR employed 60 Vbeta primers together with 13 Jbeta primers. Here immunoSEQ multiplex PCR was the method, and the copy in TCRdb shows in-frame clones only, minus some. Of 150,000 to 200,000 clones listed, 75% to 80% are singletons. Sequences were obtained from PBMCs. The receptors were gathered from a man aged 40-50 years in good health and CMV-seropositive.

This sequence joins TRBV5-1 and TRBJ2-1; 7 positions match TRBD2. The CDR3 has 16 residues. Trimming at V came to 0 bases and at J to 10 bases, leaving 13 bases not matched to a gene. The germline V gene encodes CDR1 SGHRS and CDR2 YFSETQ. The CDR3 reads CASSLEAGDGSGEQFF. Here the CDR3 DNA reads TGCGCCAGCAGCTTGGAGGCGGGGGACGGAAGCGGCGAGCAGTTCTTC.

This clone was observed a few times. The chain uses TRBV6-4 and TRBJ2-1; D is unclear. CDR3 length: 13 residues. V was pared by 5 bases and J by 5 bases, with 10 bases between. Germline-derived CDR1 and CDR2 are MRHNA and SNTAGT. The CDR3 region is CASSLTADNEQFF. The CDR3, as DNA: TGTGCCAGCAGTCTCACAGCAGACAATGAGCAGTTCTTC.

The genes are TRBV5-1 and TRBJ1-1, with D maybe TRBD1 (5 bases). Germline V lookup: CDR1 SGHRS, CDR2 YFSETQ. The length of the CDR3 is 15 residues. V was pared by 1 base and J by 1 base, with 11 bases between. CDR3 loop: CASSLSAGPNTEAFF. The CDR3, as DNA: TGCGCCAGCAGCTTGTCGGCAGGGCCGAACACTGAAGCTTTCTTT.

In DNA form, the CDR3 reads TGCGCCAGCAGCGACAGCGGGAAACAAGAGACCCAGTACTTC. It codes for CASSDSGKQETQYF. This chain uses TRBV10-1 with TRBJ2-5, with 7 bases aligning to TRBD2. The germline V gene encodes CDR1 WNHNN and CDR2 SYGVQD (reference sequence). V lost 6 bases, J lost 2 bases, and 6 bases stayed unmatched. The CDR3 is made up of 14 amino acids.

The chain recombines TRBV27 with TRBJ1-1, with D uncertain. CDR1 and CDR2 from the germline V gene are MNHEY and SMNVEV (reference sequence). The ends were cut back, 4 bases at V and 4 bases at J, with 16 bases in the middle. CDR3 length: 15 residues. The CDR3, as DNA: TGTGCCAGCAGTTCGCCCGGACGGGGTATCACTGAAGCTTTCTTT. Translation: CASSSPGRGITEAFF.

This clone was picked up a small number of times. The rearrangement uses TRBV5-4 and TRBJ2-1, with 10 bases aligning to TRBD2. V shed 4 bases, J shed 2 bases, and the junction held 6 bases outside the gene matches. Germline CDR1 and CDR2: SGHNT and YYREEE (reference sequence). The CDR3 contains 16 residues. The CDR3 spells CASSLPSGSTYNEQFF. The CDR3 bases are TGTGCCAGCAGCCTCCCTAGCGGGAGTACCTACAATGAGCAGTTCTTC.

CDR3 in DNA: TGCGCCAGCAGCCTGGATAGCGGGAGTCGCTACGAGCAGTACTTC. Protein: CASSLDSGSRYEQYF. This rearrangement joins TRBV5-1 to TRBJ2-7; 9 bases fit TRBD2. Germline CDR1 reads SGHRS; CDR2 reads YFSETQ. The trim removed 4 bases at V and 3 bases at J, leaving 8 bases unmatched. The CDR3 has 15 amino acids.

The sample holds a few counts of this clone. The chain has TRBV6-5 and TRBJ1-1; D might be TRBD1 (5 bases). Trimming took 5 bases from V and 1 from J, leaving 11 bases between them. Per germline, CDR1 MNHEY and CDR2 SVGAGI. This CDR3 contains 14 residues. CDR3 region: CASSRGERNTEAFF. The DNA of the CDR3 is TGTGCCAGCAGTCGGGGGGAACGGAACACTGAAGCTTTCTTT.

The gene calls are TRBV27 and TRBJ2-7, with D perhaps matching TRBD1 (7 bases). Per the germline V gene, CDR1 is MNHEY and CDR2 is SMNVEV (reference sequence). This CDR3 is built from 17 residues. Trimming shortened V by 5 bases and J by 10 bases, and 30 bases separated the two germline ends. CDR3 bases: TGTGCCAGCAGTCCCCTCGGCGGGACAGAAATGGCCTCGGAACAGTACTTC. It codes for CASSPLGGTEMASEQYF.

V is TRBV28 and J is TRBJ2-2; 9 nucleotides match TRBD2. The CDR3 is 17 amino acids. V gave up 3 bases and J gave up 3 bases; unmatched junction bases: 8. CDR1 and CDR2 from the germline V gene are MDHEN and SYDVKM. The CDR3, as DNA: TGTGCCAGCAGTTTTAGGGTAGCGGGAGATTACACCGGGGAGCTGTTTTTT. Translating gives CASSFRVAGDYTGELFF.

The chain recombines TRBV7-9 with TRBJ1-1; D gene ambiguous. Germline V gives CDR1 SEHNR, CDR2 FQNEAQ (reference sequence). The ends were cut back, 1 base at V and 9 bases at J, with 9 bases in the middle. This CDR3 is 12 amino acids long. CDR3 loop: CASSLGGRQAFF. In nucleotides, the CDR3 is TGTGCCAGCAGCTTAGGAGGCCGTCAAGCTTTCTTT. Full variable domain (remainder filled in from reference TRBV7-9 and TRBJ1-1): DTGVSQNPRHKITKRGQNVTFRCDPISEHNRLYWYRQTLGQGPEFLTYFQNEAQLEKSRLLSDRFSAERPKGSFSTLEIQRTEQGDSAMYLCASSLGGRQAFFGQGTRLTVV.

The CDR3 DNA sequence: TGTGCCACCAGCAGAGGGTCGGGCACGAGGGACAATGAGCAGTTCTTC. Translated: CATSRGSGTRDNEQFF. This chain uses TRBV15 with TRBJ2-1; possibly TRBD2 for D (5 bases). The CDR3 covers 16 residues. V was clipped by 1 base and J by 5 bases, with 15 bases between them. Germline assignment: CDR1 LNHNV and CDR2 YYDKDF (reference sequence).

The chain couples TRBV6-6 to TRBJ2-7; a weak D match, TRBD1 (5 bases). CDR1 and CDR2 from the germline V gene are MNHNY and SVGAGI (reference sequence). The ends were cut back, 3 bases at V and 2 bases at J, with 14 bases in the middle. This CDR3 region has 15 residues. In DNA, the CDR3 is TGTGCCAGCAGTTATAAGTTAAGGGGTGCCTACGAGCAGTACTTC. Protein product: CASSYKLRGAYEQYF.

CDR3 loop: CASSLWTGTGRNTEAFF. Here the CDR3 DNA reads TGTGCCAGCAGCTTATGGACCGGGACAGGGAGGAACACTGAAGCTTTCTTT. This rearrangement joins TRBV11-3 to TRBJ1-1, with 9 bases lining up with TRBD1. The V segment lost 2 bases and the J segment 1 base; nucleotides outside the gene matches: 8. Germline CDR1 reads SGHNT; CDR2 reads YENEEA. This CDR3 is built from 17 residues.

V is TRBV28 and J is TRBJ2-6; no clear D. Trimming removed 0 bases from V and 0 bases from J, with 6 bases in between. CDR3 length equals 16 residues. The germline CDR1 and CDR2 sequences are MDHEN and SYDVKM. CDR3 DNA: TGTGCCAGCAGTTTATGGGCCCGCTCTGGGGCCAACGTCCTGACTTTC. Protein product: CASSLWARSGANVLTF.

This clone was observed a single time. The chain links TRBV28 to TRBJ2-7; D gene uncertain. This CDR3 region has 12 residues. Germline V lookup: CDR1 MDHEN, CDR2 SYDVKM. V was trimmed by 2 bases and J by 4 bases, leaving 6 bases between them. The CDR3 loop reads CASSLTAYEQYF. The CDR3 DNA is TGTGCCAGCAGTTTAACAGCTTACGAGCAGTACTTC.

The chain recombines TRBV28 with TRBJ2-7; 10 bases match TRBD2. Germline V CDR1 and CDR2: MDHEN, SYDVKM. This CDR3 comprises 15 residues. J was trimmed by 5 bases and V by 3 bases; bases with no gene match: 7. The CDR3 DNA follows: TGTGCCAGCAGTTTGAGCCTAGCGGGAGTCCACGAGCAGTACTTC. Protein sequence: CASSLSLAGVHEQYF. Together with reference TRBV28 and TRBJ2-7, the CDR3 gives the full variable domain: DVKVTQSSRYLVKRTGEKVFLECVQDMDHENMFWYRQDPGLGLRLIYFSYDVKMKEKGDIPEGYSVSREKKERFSLILESASTNQTSMYLCASSLSLAGVHEQYFGPGTRLTVT.

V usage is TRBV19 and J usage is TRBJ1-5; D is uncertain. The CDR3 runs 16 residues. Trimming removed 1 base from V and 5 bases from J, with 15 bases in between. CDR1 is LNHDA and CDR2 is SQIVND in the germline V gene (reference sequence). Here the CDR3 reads CASSIGARETDQPQHF. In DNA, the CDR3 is TGTGCCAGTAGTATAGGTGCCCGAGAAACCGATCAGCCCCAGCATTTT.

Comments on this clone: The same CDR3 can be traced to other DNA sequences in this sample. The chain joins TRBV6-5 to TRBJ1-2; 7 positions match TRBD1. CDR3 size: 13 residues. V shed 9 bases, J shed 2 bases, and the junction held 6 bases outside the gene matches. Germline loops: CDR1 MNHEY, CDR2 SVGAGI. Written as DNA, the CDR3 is TGTGCCAGTAGGGGGCTTAGGAACTATGGCTACACCTTC. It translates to CASRGLRNYGYTF.

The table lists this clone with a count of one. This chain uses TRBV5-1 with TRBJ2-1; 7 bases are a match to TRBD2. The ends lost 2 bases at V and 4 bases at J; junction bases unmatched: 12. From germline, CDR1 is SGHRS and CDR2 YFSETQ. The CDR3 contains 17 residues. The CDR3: CASSFITSATFYNEQFF. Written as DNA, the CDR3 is TGCGCCAGCAGCTTCATTACTAGCGCTACGTTTTACAATGAGCAGTTCTTC. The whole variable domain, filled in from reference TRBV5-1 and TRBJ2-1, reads KAGVTQTPRYLIKTRGQQVTLSCSPISGHRSVSWYQQTPGQGLQFLFEYFSETQRNKGNFPGRFSGRQFSNSRSEMNVSTLELGDSALYLCASSFITSATFYNEQFFGPGTRLTVL.

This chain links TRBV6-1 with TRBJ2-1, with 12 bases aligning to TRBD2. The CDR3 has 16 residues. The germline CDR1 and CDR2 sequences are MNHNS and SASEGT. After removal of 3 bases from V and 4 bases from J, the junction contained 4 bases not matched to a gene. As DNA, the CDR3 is TGTGCCAGCAGTGATACTAGCGGGAGGCCTTACAATGAGCAGTTCTTC. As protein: CASSDTSGRPYNEQFF.

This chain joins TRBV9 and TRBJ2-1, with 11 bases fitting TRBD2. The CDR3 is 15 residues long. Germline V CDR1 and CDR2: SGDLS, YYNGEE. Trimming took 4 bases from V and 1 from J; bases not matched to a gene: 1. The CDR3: CASSRLAGSYNEQFF. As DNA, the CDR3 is TGTGCCAGCAGCCGACTAGCGGGATCCTACAATGAGCAGTTCTTC.

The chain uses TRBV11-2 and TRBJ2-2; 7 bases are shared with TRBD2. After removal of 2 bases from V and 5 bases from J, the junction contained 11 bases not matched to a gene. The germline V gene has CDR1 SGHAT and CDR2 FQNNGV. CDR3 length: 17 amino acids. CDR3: CASSLRAGVGNTGELFF. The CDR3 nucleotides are TGTGCCAGCAGCTTACGCGCGGGAGTGGGAAATACCGGGGAGCTGTTTTTT.

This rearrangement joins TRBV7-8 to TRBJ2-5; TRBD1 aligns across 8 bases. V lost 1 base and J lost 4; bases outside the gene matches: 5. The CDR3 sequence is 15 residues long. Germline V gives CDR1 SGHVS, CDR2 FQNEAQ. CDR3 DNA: TGTGCCAGCAGCTTAGGACAGGGGATAAGAGAGACCCAGTACTTC. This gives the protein CASSLGQGIRETQYF.

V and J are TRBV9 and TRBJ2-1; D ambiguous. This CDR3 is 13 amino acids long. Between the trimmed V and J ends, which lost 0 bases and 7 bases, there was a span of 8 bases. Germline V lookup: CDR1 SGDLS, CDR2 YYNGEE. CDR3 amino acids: CASSVGLVNEQFF. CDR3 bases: TGTGCCAGCAGCGTAGGTCTTGTGAATGAGCAGTTCTTC.

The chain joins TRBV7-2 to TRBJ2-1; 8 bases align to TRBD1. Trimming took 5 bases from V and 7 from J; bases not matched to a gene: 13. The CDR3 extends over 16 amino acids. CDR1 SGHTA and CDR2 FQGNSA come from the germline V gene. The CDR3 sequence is CASSGEDRVGHNEQFF. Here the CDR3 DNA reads TGTGCCAGCAGCGGGGAGGACAGGGTGGGTCATAATGAGCAGTTCTTC.

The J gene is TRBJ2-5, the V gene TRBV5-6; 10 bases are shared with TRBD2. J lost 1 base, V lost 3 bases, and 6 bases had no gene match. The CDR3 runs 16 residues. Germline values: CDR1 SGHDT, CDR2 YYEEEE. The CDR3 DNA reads TGTGCCAGCAGCTCTATTGGACTAGCGGTCCAAGAGACCCAGTACTTC. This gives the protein CASSSIGLAVQETQYF.

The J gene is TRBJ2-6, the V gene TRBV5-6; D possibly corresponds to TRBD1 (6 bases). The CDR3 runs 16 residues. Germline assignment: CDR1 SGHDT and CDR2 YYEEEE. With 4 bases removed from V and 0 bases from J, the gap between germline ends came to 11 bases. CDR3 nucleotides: TGTGCCAGCAGCGTACTACAGGGCTCTGGGGCCAACGTCCTGACTTTC. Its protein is CASSVLQGSGANVLTF. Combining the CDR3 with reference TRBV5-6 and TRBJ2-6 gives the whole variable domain DAGVTQSPTHLIKTRGQQVTLRCSPKSGHDTVSWYQQALGQGPQFIFQYYEEEERQRGNFPDRFSGHQFPNYSSELNVNALLLGDSALYLCASSVLQGSGANVLTFGAGSRLTVL.

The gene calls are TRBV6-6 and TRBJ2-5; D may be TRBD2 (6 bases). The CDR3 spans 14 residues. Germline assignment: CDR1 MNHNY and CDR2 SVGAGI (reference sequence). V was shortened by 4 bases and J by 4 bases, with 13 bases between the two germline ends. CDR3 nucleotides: TGTGCCAGCAGTTTGGACTACCTTGGAGAGACCCAGTACTTC. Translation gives CASSLDYLGETQYF.

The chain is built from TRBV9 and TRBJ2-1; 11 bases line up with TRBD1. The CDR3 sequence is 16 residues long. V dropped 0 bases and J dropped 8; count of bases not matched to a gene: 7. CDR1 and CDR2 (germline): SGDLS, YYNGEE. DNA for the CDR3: TGTGCCAGCAGCGTAGAGGACAGGGGGCGTTACCATGAGCAGTTCTTC. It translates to CASSVEDRGRYHEQFF.

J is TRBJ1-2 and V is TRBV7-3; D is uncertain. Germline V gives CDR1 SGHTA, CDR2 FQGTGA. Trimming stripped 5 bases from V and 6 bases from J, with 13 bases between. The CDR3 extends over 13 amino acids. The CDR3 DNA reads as TGTGCCAGCAGCGCGGGCCCCGGCAATGGCTACACCTTC. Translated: CASSAGPGNGYTF.

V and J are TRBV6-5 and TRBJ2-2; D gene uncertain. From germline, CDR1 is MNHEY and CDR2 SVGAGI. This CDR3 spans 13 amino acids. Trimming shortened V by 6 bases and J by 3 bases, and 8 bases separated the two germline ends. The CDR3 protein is CASSLIYTGELFF. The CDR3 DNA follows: TGTGCCAGCAGCCTTATCTACACCGGGGAGCTGTTTTTT.